The T cell receptor (beta chain) under discussion was sequenced for a study of blood T cell repertoires in COVID-19. The wider study: COVID-19 samples from acute and convalescent phases originated in the United States, Italy and Spain. PBMCs, B-cell-depleted T cells, or T cells provided the cDNA or gDNA that made up the material.

Germline lookup yields CDR1 ENHRY and CDR2 SYGVKD. This CDR3 is built from 15 residues. Deletions cut 3 bases from V and 1 base from J, with 12 bases between. Methods used by the authors: Amplification of reference gene primers provided the estimated nucleated cell counts. Profiling relied on immunoSEQ multiplex PCR, and the TCRdb table lists in-frame clones only, not all of them. D and trimming were read from the DNA, whereas the V and J calls and clone size are those reported in that table. This sample has some 170,000 clones, with around four fifths found just once. The chain uses TRBV10-3 and TRBJ1-1; D not resolved. The sample taken for sequencing was peripheral blood. This clonotype was obtained from a woman of 80 years or more with acute or convalescent COVID-19. CDR3 sequence reads: CAISDVAQRNTEAFF. The CDR3 DNA follows: TGTGCCATCAGTGATGTTGCACAGAGGAACACTGAAGCTTTCTTT.